Sequencing of this TCR beta chain was carried out in a study of radiotherapy plus CTLA-4 blockade in lung cancer. On the study more broadly: There were objective responses in roughly 18% of patients, and 31% had disease control.

Assay: immunoSEQ multiplex PCR; the TCRdb copy retains only in-frame clones and omits some. The table includes 40,000 or so clones, 60% to 75% detected once. Germline CDR1 reads ENHRY; CDR2 reads SYGVKD. The CDR3 sequence is 17 residues long. V was pared by 2 bases and J by 2 bases, with 6 bases of the junction left unmatched. Material: peripheral blood, obtained from a patient treated with radiotherapy plus ipilimumab. This TCR was sampled from a human donor with non-small cell lung cancer who had stable disease on radiotherapy plus ipilimumab. This rearrangement joins TRBV10-3 to TRBJ2-2; TRBD1 aligns across 9 bases. The CDR3, as DNA: TGTGCCATCAGTGAGGGGCCGGACAGGGGAAACACCGGGGAGCTGTTTTTT. Residues: CAISEGPDRGNTGELFF.